These T cell receptor beta chains were read from a single sample in a study of shared clonotypes between healthy human individuals. Profiling relied on immunoSEQ multiplex PCR, and the TCRdb table lists in-frame clones only, not all of them. The sample lists fewer than 1 million clones; around 96% were seen once. Sequencing used naive CD8+ T cells sorted from blood. These receptors all come from a man aged 25-40 years in good health. Each CDR3 is given with its conserved first and last residue. The D gene is left open where the match is weak. A row's size may be missing; if present it is once, few, many or a size class.

clone size,CDR3 length,D gene,V gene,J gene,CDR3 DNA,CDR3 protein
-,12,-,TRBV29-1,TRBJ1-1,TGCAGCGTTGAAGACACTTACTCTGAAGCTTTCTTT,CSVEDTYSEAFF
-,17,TRBD1,TRBV13,TRBJ2-7,TGTGCCAGCACCCCGCCAGGAGGACAGGGGGGGGCCTACGAGCAGTACTTC,CASTPPGGQGGAYEQYF
-,15,TRBD1,TRBV9,TRBJ2-7,TGTGCCAGCAGCCCCAGCATTGGGACAGTCTACGAGCAGTACTTC,CASSPSIGTVYEQYF
-,15,-,TRBV29-1,TRBJ2-1,TGCAGCGTTGAAGGGGAGCCGGGAAAGTACAATGAGCAGTTCTTC,CSVEGEPGKYNEQFF
-,12,-,TRBV5-6,TRBJ1-2,TGTGCCAGCAGCGAGGGATACTATGGCTACACCTTC,CASSEGYYGYTF
-,15,-,TRBV7-9,TRBJ2-7,TGTGCCAGCAGCCCCTGGGGCAGGGGGGACTACGAGCAGTACTTC,CASSPWGRGDYEQYF
once,17,-,TRBV7-9,TRBJ2-1,TGTGCCAGCAGCCATGGATCGCTCCCGATAGGCTACAATGAGCAGTTCTTC,CASSHGSLPIGYNEQFF
-,15,-,TRBV9,TRBJ1-2,TGTGCCAGCAGCGTAGTTGACCTGGCTAACTATGGCTACACCTTC,CASSVVDLANYGYTF
once,16,-,TRBV9,TRBJ2-3,TGTGCCAGCAGCGTAGGGGGCCTTGCCCCCACAGATACGCAGTATTTT,CASSVGGLAPTDTQYF
-,16,TRBD1,TRBV7-9,TRBJ1-1,TGTGCCAGCAGCTTATCAGGGGGCTATGGGAACACTGAAGCTTTCTTT,CASSLSGGYGNTEAFF
-,14,TRBD2,TRBV14,TRBJ2-1,TGTGCCAGCAGCAGGTGGACTAGCGGTGGTGAGCAGTTCTTC,CASSRWTSGGEQFF
-,16,-,TRBV28,TRBJ2-1,TGTGCCAGCAGTTTACCCCCAGACAGGACCTACAATGAGCAGTTCTTC,CASSLPPDRTYNEQFF
-,16,TRBD1,TRBV14,TRBJ2-2,TGTGCCAGCAGCCAAAAACAGGGGCGCGTCACCGGGGAGCTGTTTTTT,CASSQKQGRVTGELFF
-,16,-,TRBV9,TRBJ2-2,TGTGCCAGCAGCCCCCGCTGGGACCGTACTGCCGGGGAGCTGTTTTTT,CASSPRWDRTAGELFF
-,13,-,TRBV29-1,TRBJ1-1,TGCAGCGTTGCTGGCAGATCGAACACTGAAGCTTTCTTT,CSVAGRSNTEAFF
-,17,TRBD2,TRBV2,TRBJ2-2,TGTGCCAGCAGTGAGGGGACTAGCGCCATAAACACCGGGGAGCTGTTTTTT,CASSEGTSAINTGELFF
-,15,TRBD2,TRBV14,TRBJ2-7,TGTGCCAGCAGCCAAGGACTAGCGGAGCATAGGGAGCAGTACTTC,CASSQGLAEHREQYF
-,13,TRBD2,TRBV7-9,TRBJ2-7,TGTGCCACCAAGCGGGAGGACTTTGACGAGCAGTACTTC,CATKREDFDEQYF
-,13,-,TRBV4-1,TRBJ2-7,TGCGCCAGCAGCCAAGGAGGGTCCTACGAGCAGTACTTC,CASSQGGSYEQYF
-,14,TRBD1,TRBV5-1,TRBJ1-4,TGCGCCAGCAGCCTAATACAGGGGAATGAAAAACTGTTTTTT,CASSLIQGNEKLFF
-,15,-,TRBV18,TRBJ2-6,TGTGCCAGCTCACCACCAGTCTCTGGGGCCAACGTCCTGACTTTC,CASSPPVSGANVLTF
once,13,TRBD2,TRBV5-4,TRBJ2-7,TGTGCCAGCAGCTCCCCGGCGGGGGACGAGCAGTACTTC,CASSSPAGDEQYF
-,14,-,TRBV28,TRBJ1-1,TGTGCCAGCAGTTTAAGTAGGGGTCACACTGAAGCTTTCTTT,CASSLSRGHTEAFF
-,14,-,TRBV7-7,TRBJ2-1,TGTGCCAGCAGCGCCGGGGACTTCTACAATGAGCAGTTCTTC,CASSAGDFYNEQFF
-,14,TRBD2,TRBV7-9,TRBJ2-1,TGTGCCAGCAGCTTGAACCCGGGAGGGGGTGAGCAGTTCTTC,CASSLNPGGGEQFF
-,19,TRBD2,TRBV19,TRBJ2-1,TGTGCCAGTAGTATAGGATGGCTAGCGGCCGATTACTCCTACAATGAGCAGTTCTTC,CASSIGWLAADYSYNEQFF
-,14,-,TRBV9,TRBJ2-5,TGTGCCAGCAGCGTAGGAGGGGGTCGGGAGACCCAGTACTTC,CASSVGGGRETQYF
once,15,-,TRBV7-2,TRBJ2-7,TGTGCCAGCAGCCCCGCACGGATAGAGTCGCACGAGCAGTACTTC,CASSPARIESHEQYF
-,14,TRBD2,TRBV7-2,TRBJ2-3,TGTGCCAGCAGCTTATGGGGGGGAACAGATACGCAGTATTTT,CASSLWGGTDTQYF
-,13,-,TRBV14,TRBJ2-5,TGTGCCAGCAGCGATGGACAGCCGGGGACCCAGTACTTC,CASSDGQPGTQYF
-,15,-,TRBV7-2,TRBJ2-3,TGTGCCAGTAGAGGATCCCCCCGCGAGGCAGATACGCAGTATTTT,CASRGSPREADTQYF
once,15,-,TRBV7-9,TRBJ1-5,TGTGCCAGCAGCTTAGGAGGGGGGAGAGATCAGCCCCAGCATTTT,CASSLGGGRDQPQHF